This TCR beta chain was found in a study of blood T cell repertoires in COVID-19. The method was immunoSEQ multiplex PCR; TCRdb's version includes in-frame clones alone and lacks a portion of them. The table shows 110,000 to 150,000 clones, with 75% to 90% occurring only once. Germline V CDR1 and CDR2: SNHLY, FYNNEI. The V gene lost 6 bases and the J gene lost 1 base, with 18 bases spanning the gap. CDR3 size: 16 residues. The chain couples TRBV2 to TRBJ1-2, with D possibly being TRBD1 (6 bases). The receptor was derived from a man between 60 and 70 years old with active or convalescent COVID-19. The sample taken for sequencing was peripheral blood. CDR3 loop: CASRGGYREINYGYTF. The DNA of the CDR3 is TGTGCCAGCAGGGGTGGGTACAGGGAAATTAACTATGGCTACACCTTC. The whole variable domain, filled in from reference TRBV2 and TRBJ1-2, reads EPEVTQTPSHQVTQMGQEVILRCVPISNHLYFYWYRQILGQKVEFLVSFYNNEISEKSEIFDDQFSVERPDGSNFTLKIRSTKLEDSAMYFCASRGGYREINYGYTFGSGTRLTVV.